These T cell receptor beta chains were read from a single sample in a study of graft-versus-host responses after intestinal transplantation. Their antigen targets remain unknown. Assay: immunoSEQ multiplex PCR; the TCRdb copy retains only in-frame clones and omits some. The top ten clones hold almost 0.55% of a sample with around 40,000 clones, approximately 95% of them seen once. The material sequenced was unstimulated CD8+ T cells sorted from spleen or lymph node cells, taken before transplant. The source of these receptors is a human donor who was the organ donor for an intestinal transplant. Each CDR3 is given with its conserved first and last residue.

J gene,V gene,CDR3 protein
TRBJ1-2,TRBV6-5,CASSYSWDGYTF
TRBJ2-7,TRBV2,CASTKGQLAHYEQYF
TRBJ2-1,TRBV15,CATSTGRAQHNEQFF
TRBJ1-6,TRBV11-3,CASSSVGPLPLHF
TRBJ2-3,TRBV2,CASSDTVKDTQYF
TRBJ2-1,TRBV13,CASSYDEQFF
TRBJ1-2,TRBV5-5,CASSLNRVVDGYTF
TRBJ2-5,TRBV21-1,CASSKAPSGGSRNF
TRBJ1-5,TRBV2,CASSDGTDSNQPQHF
TRBJ1-2,TRBV2,CASSDGFRYTF
TRBJ2-3,TRBV7-2,CASSSYTDTQYF
TRBJ2-2,TRBV11-2,CASNIGVSNTGELFF
TRBJ2-3,TRBV6-5,CASSYSGVGTDTQYF
TRBJ2-7,TRBV4-3,CASSQDRISGGVEQYF
TRBJ2-7,TRBV4-1,CASSQRFPSSYEQYF
TRBJ2-3,TRBV4-2,CASSHQFHGTDTQYF
TRBJ1-1,TRBV7-9,CASSLGGLHPNTEAFF
TRBJ1-5,TRBV19,CASSRGLNQPQHF
TRBJ2-7,TRBV7-2,CASSYNSYEQYF
TRBJ1-1,TRBV30,CAWSRERDTEAFF
TRBJ2-1,TRBV11-2,CASSFGTGVWYEQFF
TRBJ1-2,TRBV9,CASSVATTGEYGYTF
TRBJ2-4,TRBV4-1,CASSQATPPYVLAIQYF
TRBJ2-7,TRBV27,CASRPGTGNYEQYF
TRBJ2-7,TRBV4-2,CASSQEGGSLYEQYF
TRBJ2-7,TRBV7-9,CASSPNTGLAIYEQYF
TRBJ1-5,TRBV10-1,CASSDEQRQAPCYSNQPQHF
TRBJ2-7,TRBV5-4,CASSFIGGHYEQYF
TRBJ2-7,TRBV4-2,CASSQDPGGPNEQYF
TRBJ2-7,TRBV19,CASSIRGHEQYF
TRBJ2-1,TRBV6-4,CASSDSPTMGQFF
TRBJ1-5,TRBV19,CASSIASRSSNQPQHF
TRBJ1-2,TRBV29-1,CSFPGPSGRDGYTF
TRBJ2-7,TRBV4-3,CASSLTGQGSNEQYF
TRBJ1-5,TRBV27,CASSFYRGDQPQHF
TRBJ2-1,TRBV5-4,CASSSSSFEQFF
TRBJ2-7,TRBV4-3,CASSQDRSYEQYF
TRBJ2-7,TRBV5-8,CASSWGQVYEQYF
TRBJ1-1,TRBV19,CASTLGGSGAFF
TRBJ1-5,TRBV30,CAWSAPGQPQHF
TRBJ1-2,TRBV10-3,CAISGPQEGHDGYTF
TRBJ2-5,TRBV5-8,CASSWGGTGVGETQYF
TRBJ1-1,TRBV4-3,CASSQDRGLNTEAFF
TRBJ2-1,TRBV9,CASSFGGRTYNEQFF
TRBJ1-1,TRBV25-1,CASSGLNTEAFF
TRBJ1-5,TRBV30,CAWTDRNQPQHF
TRBJ1-4,TRBV5-1,CASSSESLGQISSNEKLFF
TRBJ2-7,TRBV10-3,CAIRGHLNEQYF
TRBJ1-2,TRBV5-5,CASSFATNYGYTF
TRBJ2-2,TRBV19,CASSIDRNLNTGELFF
TRBJ2-3,TRBV10-2,CASTRGTSGETPTTDTQYF
TRBJ2-1,TRBV4-3,CASSQVAGAPVGNEQFF
TRBJ2-1,TRBV7-9,CASSLGLFGYNEQFF